This T cell receptor (beta chain) was identified during a study of blood T cell repertoires in COVID-19. The CDR3 is 16 residues long. The junction had 4 bases not matched to a gene; V was cut back by 5 bases and J by 2 bases. Germline CDR1 and CDR2: SEHNR and FQNEAQ (reference sequence). Method: immunoSEQ multiplex PCR; TCRdb's copy keeps in-frame clones and lacks some. In the table there are approximately 76,000 clones, less than 90% of which are singletons. The chain has TRBV7-9 and TRBJ2-6; 9 positions match TRBD1. Source material: peripheral blood. This TCR derives from a man older than 75 in a cohort sampled during active COVID-19. This CDR3 reads CASSPRTGAGANVLTF. The CDR3 DNA reads as TGTGCCAGCAGCCCTAGGACAGGGGCTGGGGCCAACGTCCTGACTTTC.